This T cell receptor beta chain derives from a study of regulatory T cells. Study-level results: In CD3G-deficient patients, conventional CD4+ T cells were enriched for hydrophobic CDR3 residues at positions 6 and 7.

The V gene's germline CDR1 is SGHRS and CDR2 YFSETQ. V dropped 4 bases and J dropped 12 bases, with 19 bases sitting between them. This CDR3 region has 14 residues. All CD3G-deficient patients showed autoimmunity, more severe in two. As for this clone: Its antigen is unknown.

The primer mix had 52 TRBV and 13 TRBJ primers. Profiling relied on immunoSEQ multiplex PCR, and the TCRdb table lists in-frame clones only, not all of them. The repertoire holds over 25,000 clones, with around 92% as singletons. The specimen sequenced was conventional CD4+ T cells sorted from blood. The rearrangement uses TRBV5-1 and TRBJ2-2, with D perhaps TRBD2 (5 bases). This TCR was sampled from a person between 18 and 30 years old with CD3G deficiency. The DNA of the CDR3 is TGCGCCAGCAGCGCGGGTGGTTGGGAGCAAAAGCTGTTTTTT. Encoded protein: CASSAGGWEQKLFF.